The 19 T cell receptor beta chains listed next were all sequenced from one sample in a study of T cells in Graves' hyperthyroidism and ophthalmopathy. Amplified TCR beta CDR3 regions came from RNA transcripts. Primed by the HTBI set, a first-round RT-PCR was run on the TCR CDR3. In TCRdb, the multiplex PCR reads were re-called with MiXCR into one record per CDR3 protein. The sample gives 600,000 or so distinct CDR3 sequences, just over 45% of which show up once; 8.2% is in the top ten. The sequenced material came from peripheral blood or thyroid tissue (not recorded which). Receptor source: a woman aged 18-30 years with Graves' hyperthyroidism.

V gene TRBV2 combines with J gene TRBJ2-5; 8 nucleotides agree with TRBD2. The germline V gene encodes CDR1 SNHLY and CDR2 FYNNEI. Germline trimming cut 5 bases from V and 9 bases from J; bases unmatched to any gene: 14. The CDR3 covers 15 residues. The CDR3 reads CASSPPGGLGQPQYF. CDR3 sequence (DNA): TGTGCCAGCAGTCCCCCGGGGGGGCTTGGTCAGCCCCAGTACTTC.

Notes on this clonotype: The CDR3 does not close with the conserved phenylalanine or tryptophan, likely indicating a read error. The limits of the CDR3 on the DNA are not certain, so only TCRdb's listed CDR3 is given. The V gene is TRBV15, the J gene TRBJ1-1. CDR1 and CDR2 (germline): LNHNV, YYDKDF (reference sequence). The CDR3 is 10 residues long, ends included. The CDR3 spells CATSQGDTNY.

The rearrangement joins TRBV7-3 to TRBJ2-2; a possible D gene is TRBD2 (6 bases). The germline gives CDR1 SGHTA, CDR2 FQGTGA. The CDR3 length is 15 residues. Trimming took off 1 base at V and 4 bases at J, with 10 bases between the two ends. CDR3: CASSLKAGVTGELFF. In nucleotides, the CDR3 is TGTGCCAGCAGCTTAAAAGCGGGTGTCACCGGGGAGCTGTTTTTT.

The chain has TRBV25-1 and TRBJ2-7; TRBD2 aligns across 7 bases. The germline CDR1 and CDR2 sequences are MGHDK and SYGVNS. The CDR3 extends over 16 amino acids. V was clipped by 2 bases and J by 7 bases; unmatched bases: 14. The CDR3 nucleotides are TGTGCCAGCAGTGAACCGAACCGTGGGGGGGGTTTAGAGCAGTACTTC. As protein: CASSEPNRGGGLEQYF.

This clonotype was counted only a few times. The genes are TRBV29-1 and TRBJ2-7; TRBD2 aligns across 13 bases. The end of the DNA is better explained by TRBJ2-1, so the J call may be wrong. This CDR3 region has 16 residues. CDR1 SQVTM and CDR2 ANQGSEA come from the germline V gene. The CDR3 sequence: CSVPGLAGSTFNEQFF. Written as DNA, the CDR3 is TGCAGCGTCCCGGGACTAGCGGGAAGCACCTTCAATGAGCAGTTCTTC.

This clonotype showed up many times. This chain links TRBV29-1 with TRBJ1-5; D call uncertain. Trimming took 4 bases from V and 10 from J, leaving 17 bases between them. There are 13 residues in the CDR3. In germline, CDR1 is SQVTM, CDR2 ANQGSEA. DNA of the CDR3: TGCAGCGTTGGGCAGGCCCACTCCGGACCCCAGCATTTT. Its protein product is CSVGQAHSGPQHF. Combining the CDR3 with reference TRBV29-1 and TRBJ1-5 gives the whole variable domain SAVISQKPSRDICQRGTSLTIQCQVDSQVTMMFWYRQQPGQSLTLIATANQGSEATYESGFVIDKFPISRPNLTFSTLTVSNMSPEDSSIYLCSVGQAHSGPQHFGDGTRLSIL.

CDR3 bases: TGTGCCAGCAGTTTAAAACAGGGGGCTACCGAGCAGTACTTC. It encodes CASSLKQGATEQYF. V gene TRBV7-9 combines with J gene TRBJ2-7, with TRBD1 matching 9 bases. The CDR3 is made up of 14 amino acids. The J segment lost 6 bases and the V segment lost 6 bases, leaving 9 bases of the junction unmatched. The germline V gene encodes CDR1 SEHNR and CDR2 FQNEAQ (reference sequence).

This clonotype was picked up a small number of times. The chain recombines TRBV4-2 with TRBJ2-5; unclear D gene. The CDR3 contains 13 residues. V lost 8 bases, J lost 4 bases, and 14 bases lay in between. Germline CDR1 is LGHNA and CDR2 is YNFKEQ. Written as DNA, the CDR3 is TGTGCCAGCCATAGACACCTGGGAGAGACCCAGTACTTC. Protein product: CASHRHLGETQYF.

The genes are TRBV15 and TRBJ2-7, with D maybe TRBD2 (6 bases). The V and J ends lost 1 base and 5 bases respectively, with 15 bases between them. The CDR3 contains 15 residues. CDR1 LNHNV and CDR2 YYDKDF come from the germline V gene (reference sequence). The CDR3 here is CATSRGEGGADEQYF. DNA of the CDR3: TGTGCCACCAGCAGAGGAGAAGGAGGGGCGGACGAGCAGTACTTC.

The count of this clonotype is one. A much larger clone differs by one base, so this may be a read error. This chain joins TRBV10-3 and TRBJ2-7; weak D call: TRBD2 (6 bases). The V gene's germline CDR1 is ENHRY and CDR2 SYGVKD. The CDR3 loop spans 15 amino acids. Deletions cut 6 bases from V and 5 bases from J, with 20 bases between. The CDR3 region has the DNA TGTGCCATCAGCCCATCCGCTAGCGTGGGCAACGAGCAGTACTTC. It is translated as CAISPSASVGNEQYF.

As regards this clonotype: The junction departs from the called germline gene at one end, perhaps through a read error. This chain links TRBV4-1 with TRBJ2-7; 8 nucleotides line up with TRBD2. Germline values: CDR1 MGHRA, CDR2 YSYEKL. The CDR3 runs 15 residues. The CDR3 bases are TGCGCCAGCAACCAAGATGGACTAGCTCCCTACGAGCAGTACTTC. It specifies CASNQDGLAPYEQYF.

Ten or more counts support this clonotype. V and J are TRBV20-1 and TRBJ1-4; D possibly corresponds to TRBD1 (5 bases). CDR1 is DFQATT and CDR2 is SNEGSKA in the germline V gene (reference sequence). The CDR3 is 13 residues long. The ends were cut back, 6 bases at V and 8 bases at J, with 16 bases in the middle. The CDR3 is CSALARAGEKLFF. DNA of the CDR3: TGCAGTGCCCTGGCCAGGGCAGGAGAAAAACTGTTTTTT.

This clonotype was counted many times. This sequence joins TRBV10-3 and TRBJ1-5; 10 bases match TRBD1. The CDR3 covers 14 residues. Per the germline V gene, CDR1 is ENHRY and CDR2 is SYGVKD. J lost 2 bases, V lost 8 bases, and 3 bases had no gene match. The CDR3 region is CAIGTGDRNQPQHF. In DNA form, the CDR3 reads TGTGCCATCGGGACAGGGGATCGCAATCAGCCCCAGCATTTT.

This clonotype was seen only a few times. The chain combines TRBV24-1 with TRBJ2-5, with 12 positions matching TRBD2. The J segment lost 1 base and the V segment lost 3 bases, leaving 2 bases of the junction unmatched. Per the germline V gene, CDR1 is KGHDR and CDR2 is SFDVKD. This CDR3 spans 16 amino acids. This CDR3 reads CATSDLAGGPQETQYF. The CDR3 DNA reads as TGTGCCACCAGTGATCTAGCGGGAGGGCCCCAAGAGACCCAGTACTTC.

This clonotype occurred a few times. V usage is TRBV9 and J usage is TRBJ2-7; the D is unclear. The CDR3 contains 15 residues. Germline V gene data show CDR1 as SGDLS and CDR2 as YYNGEE. V gave up 4 bases and J gave up 2 bases, with 16 bases separating them. CDR3 amino acids: CASSYTSDGTYEQYF. For the CDR3, the DNA is TGTGCCAGCAGCTATACTTCGGACGGAACCTACGAGCAGTACTTC.

This clonotype was counted at least ten times. This sequence joins TRBV20-1 and TRBJ2-5, with D tentatively TRBD2 (6 bases). The CDR3 totals 11 residues. CDR1 DFQATT and CDR2 SNEGSKA come from the germline V gene (reference sequence). The V gene lost 5 bases and the J gene lost 7 bases, with 11 bases spanning the gap. DNA of the CDR3: TGCAGTGCTGTCAGGAGGGGGACCCAGTACTTC. Amino acids: CSAVRRGTQYF.

This chain links TRBV19 with TRBJ2-5, with 7 bases lining up with TRBD1. Losses at the gene ends were 4 bases for V and 2 bases for J; bases not matched to a gene: 4. This CDR3 region has 14 residues. Germline V gene data show CDR1 as LNHDA and CDR2 as SQIVND (reference sequence). The CDR3 DNA sequence: TGTGCCAGTAGTACAAACAGGGGACAAGAGACCCAGTACTTC. Encoded protein: CASSTNRGQETQYF.

As regards this clonotype: This may come from a read error, since a much larger clone is one base off. The rearrangement joins TRBV7-7 to TRBJ2-7, with 7 bases that match TRBD1. The germline V gene has CDR1 SSHAT and CDR2 FNYEAQ (reference sequence). Trimming took 5 bases from V and 3 from J; bases not matched to a gene: 10. The CDR3 covers 15 residues. The DNA of the CDR3 is TGTGCCAGCAGCCTAAGGACAGGTTCGATCTACGAGCAGTACTTC. This translates into CASSLRTGSIYEQYF.

This chain uses TRBV10-3 with TRBJ1-6; weak D call: TRBD1 (6 bases). Trimming took off 8 bases at V and 8 bases at J, with 16 bases between the two ends. CDR1 and CDR2 from the germline V gene are ENHRY and SYGVKD. CDR3 length equals 14 residues. This CDR3 is CAIQGTRQDSPLHF. CDR3 nucleotide sequence: TGTGCCATCCAAGGGACACGGCAGGATTCACCCCTCCACTTT.